Shown below are 19 T cell receptor beta chains from a single sample sequenced in a study of vaccination and CD4 T cells after COVID-19 (dated by TCRdb to 2021 to 2024). Their antigens are not known. The label giving this sample's treatment or condition can be read as: approximately 9-day PBMC culture with coronavirus spike peptide pools or control peptides (ViraFEST assay). Library preparation employed PCR. These reads were obtained on an Illumina iSeq 100. DNA from cultured CD4+ T cells was subjected to TCR sequencing with the Oncomine TCR Beta short-read assay at the Johns Hopkins FTIC core. The raw public data were reprocessed by TCRdb itself: fastp quality trimming at Q25, MiXCR clonotype calling, in-frame beta chains only. CDR3 protein sequences are deduplicated, and each keeps its most common genes and DNA. In all, the sample holds approximately 14,000 distinct CDR3 sequences, and about 47% of those were seen once. Roughly 7.8% of the sample rests with the top ten.

What was sequenced was CD4+ T cells from blood, cultured in vitro. All receptors derive from a human donor who had recovered from COVID-19.

The chain recombines TRBV6-2 or TRBV6-3 with TRBJ1-2; 8 bases align to TRBD1. The V and J ends lost 5 bases and 5 bases, in that order; junction bases with no gene match: 4. The CDR3 length is 13 residues. Germline loops: CDR1 MNHEY, CDR2 SVGEGT. CDR3 in amino acids: CASSPTGDYGYTF. The CDR3 coding sequence is TGTGCCAGCAGTCCGACAGGGGATTATGGCTACACCTTC.

The chain is built from TRBV7-3 and TRBJ1-3; D may be TRBD1 (5 bases). V was clipped by 2 bases and J by 4 bases, with 12 bases between them. The CDR3 length is 15 residues. The germline V gene has CDR1 SGHTA and CDR2 FQGTGA. CDR3 in DNA: TGTGCCAGCAGCTTAGGGATAGGGGTCGGAAACACCATATATTTT. Amino acid sequence: CASSLGIGVGNTIYF.

This clonotype was seen a few times. This sequence joins TRBV6-1 and TRBJ2-5; 13 bases are shared with TRBD2. J gave up 4 bases and V 5 bases, and 1 base lay outside the gene matches. Per the germline V gene, CDR1 is MNHNS and CDR2 is SASEGT. The CDR3 loop spans 14 amino acids. CDR3 bases: TGTGCCAGCAGTCGACTAGCGGGAGGAGAGACCCAGTACTTC. It specifies CASSRLAGGETQYF.

The rearrangement joins TRBV7-9 to TRBJ1-5, with D perhaps matching TRBD1 (5 bases). V gave up 5 bases and J gave up 7 bases, with 15 bases separating them. The CDR3 spans 14 residues. Looked up from germline, CDR1 is SEHNR and CDR2 is FQNEAQ (reference sequence). Written as DNA, the CDR3 is TGTGCCAGCAGCCCCTGGGACCTTTCCCAGCCCCAGCATTTT. Protein sequence: CASSPWDLSQPQHF.

This chain uses TRBV6-1 with TRBJ2-3; 8 nucleotides line up with TRBD1. The V gene's germline CDR1 is MNHNS and CDR2 SASEGT. This CDR3 is 15 amino acids long. Losses at the gene ends were 5 bases for V and 1 base for J; bases not matched to a gene: 5. CDR3 protein: CASSPQTGGTDTQYF. Written as DNA, the CDR3 is TGTGCCAGCAGTCCCCAGACAGGGGGCACAGATACGCAGTATTTT.

The chain uses TRBV4-2 and TRBJ2-2; 10 nucleotides line up with TRBD2. The V and J ends lost 4 bases and 5 bases, in that order; junction bases with no gene match: 10. Germline CDR1 is LGHNA and CDR2 is YNFKEQ. This CDR3 region has 17 residues. The CDR3 is CASSPRSSGSGTGELFF. In DNA, the CDR3 is TGTGCCAGCAGCCCCCGTTCTAGCGGGAGTGGGACCGGGGAGCTGTTTTTT.

V gene TRBV30 combines with J gene TRBJ1-2, with D unclear. Trimming took off 4 bases at V and 2 bases at J, with 5 bases between the two ends. The CDR3 is made up of 11 amino acids. Per germline, CDR1 GTSNPN and CDR2 SVGIG (reference sequence). CDR3 sequence reads: CAWTGNYGYTF. The CDR3, as DNA: TGTGCCTGGACAGGAAACTATGGCTACACCTTC.

This rearrangement joins TRBV29-1 to TRBJ1-5; no clear D gene. The CDR3 extends over 17 amino acids. The germline V gene encodes CDR1 SQVTM and CDR2 ANQGSEA. The germline V and J ends were trimmed by 7 bases and 5 bases, with 27 bases remaining between them. The CDR3 loop reads CSARSSPNAGRDQPQHF. CDR3 sequence (DNA): TGCAGCGCGCGTTCATCACCTAACGCAGGTAGGGATCAGCCCCAGCATTTT.

J is TRBJ1-6 and V is TRBV6-1; D may be TRBD1 (5 bases). Germline V gene sequence: CDR1 MNHNS, CDR2 SASEGT. The CDR3 is 15 amino acids. Deletions cut 8 bases from V and 7 bases from J, with 18 bases between. The CDR3 region is CASRRGGDRNSPLHF. The CDR3 coding sequence is TGTGCCAGCCGCCGTGGAGGGGATCGGAATTCACCCCTCCACTTT.

The chain links TRBV5-1 to TRBJ2-7; D perhaps matches TRBD2 (6 bases). Germline assignment: CDR1 SGHRS and CDR2 YFSETQ. CDR3 length: 14 amino acids. Trimming cost V 3 bases and J 4 bases, with 14 bases left between them. The CDR3 loop is CASSSRGRAYEQYF. Here the CDR3 DNA reads TGCGCCAGCAGCTCCCGGGGGAGAGCTTACGAGCAGTACTTC.

This clonotype was observed a handful of times. V usage is TRBV7-2 and J usage is TRBJ2-7; the D is unclear. Germline V gene lookup returns CDR1 SGHTA and CDR2 FQGNSA. The V and J ends lost 3 bases and 2 bases respectively, with 2 bases between them. This CDR3 has 11 residues. CDR3 amino acids: CASSLTYEQYF. DNA of the CDR3: TGTGCCAGCAGCTTGACCTACGAGCAGTACTTC.

The chain recombines TRBV7-2 with TRBJ2-7; D is tentatively TRBD1 or TRBD2 (6 bases each). The CDR3 runs to 15 residues. Trimming stripped 5 bases from V and 6 bases from J, with 20 bases between. Germline CDR1 SGHTA, CDR2 FQGNSA. The CDR3 DNA sequence: TGTGCCAGCAGCCCCTACGGGGGCAGGTTCAGCGAGCAGTACTTC. It codes for CASSPYGGRFSEQYF.

The genes are TRBV6-2 or TRBV6-3 and TRBJ2-5, with D unresolved. The germline V gene has CDR1 MNHEY and CDR2 SVGEGT. V was shortened by 2 bases and J by 2 bases, with 9 bases between the two germline ends. The CDR3 consists of 14 residues. DNA of the CDR3: TGTGCCAGCAGTTACAGGGCAGATCAAGAGACCCAGTACTTC. It translates to CASSYRADQETQYF.

This clonotype was seen a handful of times. The chain couples TRBV7-9 to TRBJ2-7; 13 nucleotides line up with TRBD2. CDR1 and CDR2 from the germline V gene are SEHNR and FQNEAQ (reference sequence). This CDR3 contains 17 residues. V was clipped by 6 bases and J by 4 bases; unmatched bases: 12. CDR3 loop: CASSHRQGLAGTYEQYF. The CDR3 DNA follows: TGTGCCAGCAGTCATCGGCAGGGACTAGCGGGAACGTACGAGCAGTACTTC.

V gene TRBV11-3 combines with J gene TRBJ2-3, with 7 bases identical to TRBD1. The ends lost 5 bases at V and 0 bases at J; junction bases unmatched: 8. The germline V gene encodes CDR1 SGHNT and CDR2 YENEEA. The CDR3 totals 16 residues. The CDR3 reads CASSPGTEESTDTQYF. CDR3 nucleotides: TGTGCCAGCAGCCCAGGGACAGAGGAGAGCACAGATACGCAGTATTTT.

The chain combines TRBV7-3 with TRBJ2-3; tentative D call: TRBD1 (5 bases). The V and J ends lost 2 bases and 3 bases respectively, with 15 bases between them. This CDR3 contains 16 residues. Germline CDR1 and CDR2: SGHTA and FQGTGA. CDR3 loop: CASSLEQAEWTDTQYF. Written as DNA, the CDR3 is TGTGCCAGCAGCTTAGAACAGGCCGAGTGGACAGATACGCAGTATTTT. The entire variable domain, with the rest obtained from reference TRBV7-3 and TRBJ2-3, is as follows: GAGVSQTPSNKVTEKGKYVELRCDPISGHTALYWYRQSLGQGPEFLIYFQGTGAADDSGLPNDRFFAVRPEGSVSTLKIQRTERGDSAVYLCASSLEQAEWTDTQYFGPGTRLTVL.

The V and J genes are TRBV28 and TRBJ1-5; 9 bases agree with TRBD1. Germline V lookup: CDR1 MDHEN, CDR2 SYDVKM. V was clipped by 3 bases and J by 8 bases; unmatched bases: 8. The CDR3 covers 15 residues. The CDR3 loop reads CASSFLQGAREPQHF. Here the CDR3 DNA reads TGTGCCAGCAGTTTCCTACAGGGGGCGCGGGAGCCCCAGCATTTT. Supplemented by reference TRBV28 and TRBJ1-5, the full variable domain reads DVKVTQSSRYLVKRTGEKVFLECVQDMDHENMFWYRQDPGLGLRLIYFSYDVKMKEKGDIPEGYSVSREKKERFSLILESASTNQTSMYLCASSFLQGAREPQHFGDGTRLSIL.

There are a few counts of this clonotype. The gene calls are TRBV6-2 or TRBV6-3 and TRBJ1-2; 11 nucleotides align to TRBD1. J lost 8 bases, V lost 2 bases, and 7 bases had no gene match. This CDR3 comprises 15 residues. CDR1 and CDR2 from the germline V gene are MNHEY and SVGEGT. CDR3 sequence: CASSYRRDRGRGYTF. CDR3 DNA: TGTGCCAGCAGTTACCGTCGGGACAGGGGGAGAGGCTACACCTTC.

This chain uses TRBV27 with TRBJ1-6; D possibly corresponds to TRBD1 (6 bases). V was pared by 4 bases and J by 6 bases, with 13 bases between. Germline lookup yields CDR1 MNHEY and CDR2 SMNVEV (reference sequence). The CDR3 covers 15 residues. This chain's CDR3 is CASSSHREGNSPLHF. The CDR3, as DNA: TGTGCCAGCAGTTCTCACAGGGAGGGTAATTCACCCCTCCACTTT.